This TCR beta chain was captured in a study of T-cell reconstitution after alpha-beta-depleted transplantation in children. Preparation of the TCRbeta library involved a method that used unique molecular identifiers. TCRdb processed the PCR reads anew with MiXCR; each CDR3 protein has one entry. The sample lists some 200,000 distinct CDR3 sequences; approximately 9.8% were seen once. V lost 4 bases and J lost 4; bases outside the gene matches: 9. CDR3 length equals 16 residues. Germline-derived CDR1 and CDR2 are MNHEY and SVGAGI. This clonotype was seen many times. The sequencing used PBMCs from the stem cell graft donor, collected from the stem cell graft. The chain has TRBV6-5 and TRBJ1-1, with 10 positions matching TRBD1. This sequence originates from a human donor who donated a stem cell graft to a child with SCID. CDR3 bases: TGTGCCAGCAGTTCCACAAGGGGACAGGGGAGCACTGAAGCTTTCTTT. Encoded protein: CASSSTRGQGSTEAFF.